Following are 23 T cell receptor beta chains from one sample sequenced in a study of T cell changes during pregnancy in multiple sclerosis. The data were produced by immunoSEQ multiplex PCR, yet TCRdb's version contains in-frame clones alone and is incomplete. The sample has tens of thousands of clones; roughly nine tenths are singletons. The sequenced sample was peripheral blood, obtained in the first trimester of pregnancy. The source of these receptors is a female donor with multiple sclerosis, enrolled in a pregnancy study.

The chain combines TRBV27 with TRBJ2-7, with 8 bases identical to TRBD1. The CDR3 runs to 15 residues. Per germline, CDR1 MNHEY and CDR2 SMNVEV (reference sequence). The ends lost 5 bases at V and 6 bases at J; junction bases unmatched: 12. CDR3 nucleotides: TGTGCCAGCAGTGCCGCCGGGACAGGACTGAGCGAGCAGTACTTC. Translating gives CASSAAGTGLSEQYF.

The rearrangement uses TRBV7-9 and TRBJ2-2; the D gene is possibly TRBD1 (6 bases). The CDR3 contains 16 residues. Germline V gene lookup returns CDR1 SEHNR and CDR2 FQNEAQ (reference sequence). The germline V and J ends were trimmed by 5 bases and 5 bases, with 18 bases remaining between them. The CDR3 nucleotides are TGTGCCAGCAGCCCCCCCCGAGCAGGGGAGACCGGGGAGCTGTTTTTT. Encoded protein: CASSPPRAGETGELFF. The complete variable domain, with remaining parts taken from reference TRBV7-9 and TRBJ2-2, reads DTGVSQNPRHKITKRGQNVTFRCDPISEHNRLYWYRQTLGQGPEFLTYFQNEAQLEKSRLLSDRFSAERPKGSFSTLEIQRTEQGDSAMYLCASSPPRAGETGELFFGEGSRLTVL.

The gene calls are TRBV5-1 and TRBJ2-1, with 8 bases aligning to TRBD2. Losses at the gene ends were 4 bases for V and 7 bases for J; bases not matched to a gene: 13. In germline, CDR1 is SGHRS, CDR2 YFSETQ. The CDR3 is 16 amino acids. CDR3 nucleotides: TGCGCCAGCAGCCCCACCCGGGGGGGGCTATCAAATGAGCAGTTCTTC. This encodes CASSPTRGGLSNEQFF. Looking up the rest from reference TRBV5-1 and TRBJ2-1 gives the full variable domain: KAGVTQTPRYLIKTRGQQVTLSCSPISGHRSVSWYQQTPGQGLQFLFEYFSETQRNKGNFPGRFSGRQFSNSRSEMNVSTLELGDSALYLCASSPTRGGLSNEQFFGPGTRLTVL.

This chain links TRBV5-4 with TRBJ2-1; 12 positions agree with TRBD2. Germline V CDR1 and CDR2: SGHNT, YYREEE (reference sequence). V lost 3 bases, J lost 9 bases, and 16 bases stayed unmatched. The CDR3 covers 18 residues. The CDR3 loop is CASSSLRLAGGLGTEQFF. DNA of the CDR3: TGTGCCAGCAGCTCGCTCCGGCTAGCGGGGGGGCTCGGCACTGAGCAGTTCTTC.

The V gene is TRBV30, the J gene TRBJ1-6; weak D call: TRBD1 (6 bases). From germline, CDR1 is GTSNPN and CDR2 SVGIG (reference sequence). The CDR3 contains 15 residues. The V gene lost 4 bases and the J gene lost 8 bases, with 18 bases spanning the gap. CDR3 loop: CAWNEGTRADSPLHF. As DNA, the CDR3 is TGTGCCTGGAATGAAGGGACAAGGGCTGATTCACCCCTCCACTTT.

The J gene is TRBJ2-2, the V gene TRBV7-2, with D possibly being TRBD2 (5 bases). This CDR3 contains 14 residues. Trimming cost V 4 bases and J 8 bases, with 14 bases left between them. Germline V lookup: CDR1 SGHTA, CDR2 FQGNSA. The CDR3 reads CASSSTPSGGELFF. As DNA, the CDR3 is TGTGCCAGCAGCTCAACCCCCTCGGGGGGGGAGCTGTTTTTT.

V gene TRBV18 combines with J gene TRBJ1-6, with 10 bases matching TRBD1. Germline CDR1 reads KGHSH; CDR2 reads LQKENI. The CDR3 totals 15 residues. V trimming: 3 bases; J trimming: 9 bases; junction bases outside the gene matches: 5. CDR3 bases: TGTGCCAGCTCACCGGGACAGGGGATAAGTTCACCCCTCCACTTT. As protein: CASSPGQGISSPLHF.

CDR3 nucleotide sequence: TGTGCCAGCAGTACCACTAGCGGGGGTTCAGATACGCAGTATTTT. This sequence encodes CASSTTSGGSDTQYF. V usage is TRBV6-5 and J usage is TRBJ2-3; 11 bases are a match to TRBD2. V lost 5 bases, J lost 4 bases, and 5 bases stayed unmatched. The CDR3 is 15 residues long. Looked up from germline, CDR1 is MNHEY and CDR2 is SVGAGI.

The V call is TRBV21-1, the J call TRBJ2-7; the DNA was not compared with TRBD1, the D call given in the table. TRBV21-1 is a listed pseudogene. The CDR3 sequence is 13 residues long. CDR3 nucleotides: TGTGCCACAAGAACGGGACACCCCTACGAGCAGTACTTC. Its protein is CATRTGHPYEQYF.

The chain carries TRBV6-1 and TRBJ2-1; TRBD1 matches at 7 bases. The CDR3 sequence is 15 residues long. The trim removed 2 bases at V and 6 bases at J, leaving 7 bases unmatched. CDR1 is MNHNS, CDR2 SASEGT, per germline. The CDR3 DNA sequence: TGTGCCAGCAGTGAACGACAGGGAGAGGGCAATGAGCAGTTCTTC. Residues: CASSERQGEGNEQFF.

The chain has TRBV19 and TRBJ2-7, with TRBD1 identical over 9 bases. This CDR3 is built from 15 residues. With V trimmed by 6 bases and J by 1 base, 7 bases remained unmatched. Looked up from germline, CDR1 is LNHDA and CDR2 is SQIVND (reference sequence). The CDR3 nucleotides read TGTGCCAGTAGCGACCGGGACAGGGCGTCCTACGAGCAGTACTTC. Amino acid sequence: CASSDRDRASYEQYF.

The chain joins TRBV6-1 to TRBJ1-1; perhaps TRBD1 as D (6 bases). Germline assignment: CDR1 MNHNS and CDR2 SASEGT. V was shortened by 6 bases and J by 5 bases, with 19 bases between the two germline ends. There are 15 residues in the CDR3. CDR3 residues: CASRPIQGIITEAFF. The CDR3 coding sequence is TGTGCCAGCAGACCAATACAGGGTATTATTACTGAAGCTTTCTTT.

The chain couples TRBV2 to TRBJ2-7, with 7 bases lining up with TRBD1. This CDR3 is 18 amino acids long. With 8 bases clipped from V and 4 bases from J, the junction kept 23 bases outside the gene matches. Germline lookup yields CDR1 SNHLY and CDR2 FYNNEI. The CDR3, as DNA: TGTGCCAGCCTATCCACCCTGGCCCCCACAGGGGCCCGTTACGAGCAGTACTTC. Its translation: CASLSTLAPTGARYEQYF.

CDR3 sequence (DNA): TGTGCCAGCAGCGTGGCTAGCGGGTGGTTGTACGAGCAGTACTTC. Translating gives CASSVASGWLYEQYF. The J gene is TRBJ2-7, the V gene TRBV9; 8 bases line up with TRBD2. V shed 2 bases and J 4 bases; nucleotides not matched to a gene: 8. The CDR3 is 15 amino acids. From germline, CDR1 is SGDLS and CDR2 YYNGEE.

The chain recombines TRBV7-2 with TRBJ2-7, with 13 bases aligning to TRBD2. The germline CDR1 and CDR2 sequences are SGHTA and FQGNSA. The CDR3 loop spans 16 amino acids. With 5 bases clipped from V and 5 bases from J, the junction kept 9 bases outside the gene matches. The CDR3 loop reads CASSKPGLAGSHEQYF. In nucleotides, the CDR3 is TGTGCCAGCAGCAAGCCGGGACTAGCGGGAAGTCACGAGCAGTACTTC.

This rearrangement joins TRBV6-6 to TRBJ2-7; 9 positions match TRBD1. This CDR3 spans 15 amino acids. In germline, CDR1 is MNHNY, CDR2 SVGAGI (reference sequence). V lost 10 bases, J lost 7 bases, and 17 bases stayed unmatched. CDR3 nucleotides: TGTGCCACCACTAGCGCATCACAGGGGGCGCAGGAGCAGTACTTC. Amino acids: CATTSASQGAQEQYF.

The chain couples TRBV7-9 to TRBJ1-5; unclear D gene. The germline V gene encodes CDR1 SEHNR and CDR2 FQNEAQ (reference sequence). The V gene lost 3 bases and the J gene lost 16 bases, with 13 bases spanning the gap. The CDR3 is 11 residues long. The CDR3 nucleotides are TGTGCCAGCAGCTTTGACACCTCCATACATTTT. Protein sequence: CASSFDTSIHF.

CDR3 bases: TGTGCCAGCAGCTACCCCAGGGCCTCTGGGGCCAACGTCCTGACTTTC. Amino acid sequence: CASSYPRASGANVLTF. This sequence joins TRBV5-6 and TRBJ2-6, with TRBD1 as a possible D gene (5 bases). V was pared by 3 bases and J by 0 bases, with 10 bases between. Per the germline V gene, CDR1 is SGHDT and CDR2 is YYEEEE. The CDR3 is 16 residues long. Looking up the rest from reference TRBV5-6 and TRBJ2-6 gives the full variable domain: DAGVTQSPTHLIKTRGQQVTLRCSPKSGHDTVSWYQQALGQGPQFIFQYYEEEERQRGNFPDRFSGHQFPNYSSELNVNALLLGDSALYLCASSYPRASGANVLTFGAGSRLTVL.

This chain connects TRBV5-1 to TRBJ2-1; TRBD2 is a possible D gene (5 bases). Germline CDR1 SGHRS, CDR2 YFSETQ. V was pared by 0 bases and J by 4 bases, with 8 bases between. The CDR3 length is 14 residues. The CDR3 coding sequence is TGCGCCAGCAGCTTGGCCGGGATGTACAATGAGCAGTTCTTC. This codes for CASSLAGMYNEQFF.

The CDR3, as DNA: TGTGCCAGCAGTTCAGGACAGGGAAGGAACACTGAAGCTTTCTTT. This codes for CASSSGQGRNTEAFF. V and J are TRBV2 and TRBJ1-1; 8 bases align to TRBD1. CDR3 length: 15 residues. V trimming: 5 bases; J trimming: 1 base; junction bases outside the gene matches: 6. CDR1 and CDR2 (germline): SNHLY, FYNNEI.

The chain couples TRBV28 to TRBJ2-2; 12 bases line up with TRBD2. V was pared by 2 bases and J by 5 bases, with 9 bases of the junction left unmatched. The CDR3 spans 18 residues. Germline CDR1 MDHEN, CDR2 SYDVKM. CDR3: CASSLGRLAGVRTGELFF. The CDR3 region has the DNA TGTGCCAGCAGTTTAGGGCGACTAGCGGGAGTTCGGACCGGGGAGCTGTTTTTT.

The chain recombines TRBV7-3 with TRBJ2-7; tentatively, D is TRBD1 (5 bases). The ends were cut back, 1 base at V and 5 bases at J, with 15 bases in the middle. The germline V gene encodes CDR1 SGHTA and CDR2 FQGTGA. The CDR3 runs 15 residues. The CDR3 protein is CASSLIGAQHNEQYF. CDR3 DNA sequence: TGTGCCAGCAGCTTAATAGGGGCCCAGCACAACGAGCAGTACTTC.

This chain connects TRBV28 to TRBJ2-7, with 9 bases identical to TRBD1. Germline V gives CDR1 MDHEN, CDR2 SYDVKM. The V gene end was trimmed by 3 bases and the J gene end by 4 bases; junction bases not matched to a gene: 7. CDR3 length: 15 amino acids. The CDR3 spells CASSFLGTGFYEQYF. CDR3 in DNA: TGTGCCAGCAGTTTCCTCGGGACAGGGTTTTACGAGCAGTACTTC. Combining the CDR3 with reference TRBV28 and TRBJ2-7 gives the whole variable domain DVKVTQSSRYLVKRTGEKVFLECVQDMDHENMFWYRQDPGLGLRLIYFSYDVKMKEKGDIPEGYSVSREKKERFSLILESASTNQTSMYLCASSFLGTGFYEQYFGPGTRLTVT.